This TCR beta chain was retrieved from a study of identical twins. Healthy Caucasian donors formed the entire cohort. V was clipped by 5 bases and J by 4 bases; unmatched bases: 9. CDR3 length: 17 amino acids. Germline CDR1 and CDR2: SEHNR and FQNEAQ (reference sequence). The cDNA had a unique molecular identifier and a template-switch universal primer site. One entry per CDR3 protein, called by TCRdb with MiXCR from the 5' RACE reads. The table records 450,000 or so distinct CDR3 sequences, 13% to 15% of them present only once. Study-wide findings and caveats: Insertions ran lower in abundant cord blood beta clonotypes, though not in memory repertoires. Twin-shared out-of-frame alpha sequences were enriched for low generation probability.

In the case of this clonotype: Its antigen is currently unknown.

These data were also filed under a second study, of yellow fever vaccine responses in identical twins.

The chain has TRBV7-9 and TRBJ2-5; 14 nucleotides match TRBD2. Sequencing was carried out using CD4+ T cells sorted from blood. This receptor was taken from a woman younger than 35 in good health. The CDR3 sequence: CASSRGLAGGYSETQYF. The CDR3 region has the DNA TGTGCCAGCAGCCGTGGACTAGCGGGGGGATACTCAGAGACCCAGTACTTC. Full variable domain (missing parts from reference TRBV7-9 and TRBJ2-5): DTGVSQNPRHKITKRGQNVTFRCDPISEHNRLYWYRQTLGQGPEFLTYFQNEAQLEKSRLLSDRFSAERPKGSFSTLEIQRTEQGDSAMYLCASSRGLAGGYSETQYFGPGTRLLVL.